Listed here are 24 T cell receptor beta chains from one sample, sequenced in a study of blood T cell repertoires in COVID-19. Clones were sequenced by immunoSEQ multiplex PCR, and TCRdb holds only the in-frame ones, with some missing. Seen here are some 150,000 clones, 75% to 80% observed once, and the top ten hold under 2%. The specimen sequenced was peripheral blood. These TCRs come from a man older than 75 with acute or convalescent COVID-19.

The rearrangement links TRBV12-3 or TRBV12-4 to TRBJ2-7; D unclear. Trimming left V 4 bases short and J 5 bases short, with 6 bases between. This CDR3 region has 11 residues. The DNA for the CDR3 is TGTGCCAGCAGTTCCCGCGACGAGCAGTACTTC. Translating gives CASSSRDEQYF.

The gene calls are TRBV29-1 and TRBJ2-2; D is unresolved. The CDR3 sequence is 13 residues long. The V gene's germline CDR1 is SQVTM and CDR2 ANQGSEA. V lost 4 bases and J lost 4, with 10 bases in between. CDR3 protein: CSVGAISTGELFF. CDR3 nucleotides: TGCAGCGTTGGGGCTATATCCACCGGGGAGCTGTTTTTT.

This clone has just a few counts. This sequence joins TRBV27 and TRBJ1-5; D unresolved. The ends were cut back, 5 bases at V and 0 bases at J, with 17 bases in the middle. Germline-derived CDR1 and CDR2 are MNHEY and SMNVEV (reference sequence). This CDR3 comprises 17 residues. The CDR3: CASSPWREKDSNQPQHF. Here the CDR3 DNA reads TGTGCCAGCAGTCCTTGGCGGGAGAAGGATAGCAATCAGCCCCAGCATTTT.

V is TRBV4-1 and J is TRBJ1-5; 7 bases align to TRBD1. Germline trimming cut 3 bases from V and 3 bases from J; bases unmatched to any gene: 8. The CDR3 spans 16 residues. Germline V gene sequence: CDR1 MGHRA, CDR2 YSYEKL. The CDR3 region has the DNA TGCGCCAGCAGCCACGAGGGGACAGTACTCAATCAGCCCCAGCATTTT. Its protein is CASSHEGTVLNQPQHF.

This clone was counted between two and nine times. The chain couples TRBV29-1 to TRBJ1-1; D is possibly TRBD1 (5 bases). This CDR3 comprises 14 residues. Deletions cut 5 bases from V and 3 bases from J, with 16 bases between. Germline V CDR1 and CDR2: SQVTM, ANQGSEA. The CDR3 DNA is TGCAGCGTTTCCCTAGGACAAATAGACACTGAAGCTTTCTTT. Protein product: CSVSLGQIDTEAFF.

V and J are TRBV7-6 and TRBJ2-2; D is unclear. This CDR3 is 13 amino acids long. Per germline, CDR1 SGHVS and CDR2 FNYEAQ. With 5 bases removed from V and 5 bases from J, the gap between germline ends came to 9 bases. CDR3 sequence reads: CASSISQTGELFF. The CDR3 DNA reads as TGTGCCAGCAGCATCAGTCAGACCGGGGAGCTGTTTTTT.

This clone was seen only once. This rearrangement joins TRBV23-1 to TRBJ1-2, with D unresolved. TRBV23-1 is labeled an ORF, and its function is uncertain. Trimming took off 0 bases at V and 3 bases at J, with 14 bases between the two ends. This CDR3 contains 16 residues. The CDR3 spells CASSQSRVQEHYGYTF. Written as DNA, the CDR3 is TGCGCCAGCAGTCAATCGAGGGTCCAGGAACACTATGGCTACACCTTC.

The rearrangement joins TRBV12-3 or TRBV12-4 to TRBJ2-1; D is unclear. The CDR3 covers 13 residues. With 6 bases removed from V and 15 bases from J, the gap between germline ends came to 21 bases. CDR3 loop: CASRAGYQPGPFF. The CDR3, as DNA: TGTGCCAGCAGAGCCGGATATCAACCAGGCCCGTTCTTC.

The chain recombines TRBV5-4 with TRBJ2-3, with D possibly TRBD2 on 5 matching bases. The germline V and J ends were trimmed by 0 bases and 4 bases, with 9 bases remaining between them. In germline, CDR1 is SGHNT, CDR2 YYREEE (reference sequence). The CDR3 loop spans 14 amino acids. CDR3 loop: CASSLAGKADTQYF. As DNA, the CDR3 is TGTGCCAGCAGCTTGGCGGGGAAGGCAGATACGCAGTATTTT.

As for this clone: This same CDR3 is encoded by further DNA sequences in the sample. The chain joins TRBV27 to TRBJ2-1, with D perhaps TRBD2 (6 bases). V was pared by 3 bases and J by 6 bases, with 12 bases between. The CDR3 runs to 14 residues. CDR1 MNHEY and CDR2 SMNVEV come from the germline V gene (reference sequence). The CDR3 region has the DNA TGTGCCAGCAGTTTCTTGGGGCGGGGCAATGAGCAGTTCTTC. Encoded protein: CASSFLGRGNEQFF.

The chain carries TRBV7-9 and TRBJ1-2; D is undetermined. V dropped 3 bases and J dropped 8 bases, with 10 bases sitting between them. The CDR3 sequence is 12 residues long. Germline CDR1 is SEHNR and CDR2 is FQNEAQ (reference sequence). This chain's CDR3 is CASSFSREGYTF. DNA of the CDR3: TGTGCCAGCAGCTTCTCGCGGGAGGGCTACACCTTC. Looking up the rest from reference TRBV7-9 and TRBJ1-2 gives the full variable domain: DTGVSQNPRHKITKRGQNVTFRCDPISEHNRLYWYRQTLGQGPEFLTYFQNEAQLEKSRLLSDRFSAERPKGSFSTLEIQRTEQGDSAMYLCASSFSREGYTFGSGTRLTVV.

V gene TRBV21-1 combines with J gene TRBJ1-5; the listed D gene, TRBD1, was not tested against the DNA. TRBV21-1 is a recognized pseudogene. The CDR3 has 17 residues. The CDR3 nucleotides are TGTGCCAGCAGCAAACCGGGGACAGGGGGCTTTAATCAGCCCCAGCATTTT. This codes for CASSKPGTGGFNQPQHF.

This rearrangement joins TRBV5-6 to TRBJ1-2; 7 nucleotides agree with TRBD1. The CDR3 covers 16 residues. CDR1 and CDR2 from the germline V gene are SGHDT and YYEEEE. The ends lost 2 bases at V and 4 bases at J; junction bases unmatched: 11. The CDR3 loop is CASSFFDRAYRYGYTF. The DNA of the CDR3 is TGTGCCAGCAGCTTCTTCGACAGGGCGTACCGCTATGGCTACACCTTC.

The V gene is TRBV7-9, the J gene TRBJ2-2, with D tentatively TRBD1 (5 bases). V gave up 6 bases and J gave up 5 bases, with 10 bases separating them. The CDR3 is 13 amino acids. Germline loops: CDR1 SEHNR, CDR2 FQNEAQ (reference sequence). The CDR3 sequence is CASSPQGTGELFF. The CDR3 coding sequence is TGTGCCAGCAGTCCCCAGGGTACCGGGGAGCTGTTTTTT.

This clone occurred a few times. The chain employs TRBV5-4 and TRBJ1-1; 9 bases map to TRBD1. V lost 0 bases to trimming and J lost 8 bases; unmatched junction nucleotides: 8. Looked up from germline, CDR1 is SGHNT and CDR2 is YYREEE (reference sequence). The CDR3 sequence is 15 residues long. CDR3 nucleotides: TGTGCCAGCAGCTTGGACAGGGGGCGTGTTAACGAAGCTTTCTTT. It yields the protein CASSLDRGRVNEAFF.

The chain couples TRBV5-3 to TRBJ2-3; the match to TRBD1 covers 8 bases. TRBV5-3 is assigned to the ORF class and has an uncertain function. V lost 0 bases, J lost 0 bases, and 6 bases stayed unmatched. The CDR3 runs to 17 residues. The CDR3 sequence is CARSLGTGGTSTDTQYF. The DNA for the CDR3 is TGTGCCAGAAGCTTGGGCACAGGGGGGACAAGCACAGATACGCAGTATTTT.

This chain connects TRBV1 to TRBJ2-7; the DNA was not compared with TRBD1, the D call given in the table. TRBV1 is a pseudogene locus. This CDR3 spans 19 amino acids. This chain's CDR3 is CTSRQAGQGGRGWSYEQYV. In DNA form, the CDR3 reads TGCACCAGCAGACAAGCAGGACAGGGAGGGAGGGGTTGGTCCTACGAGCAGTACGTC.

This clone was detected once. This chain links TRBV6-1 with TRBJ2-5; 7 nucleotides match TRBD1. V was clipped by 2 bases and J by 4 bases; unmatched bases: 7. Germline V gene sequence: CDR1 MNHNS, CDR2 SASEGT. This CDR3 contains 15 residues. The CDR3, as DNA: TGTGCCAGCAGTGAACCGCAGGGGGTCGTAGAGACCCAGTACTTC. This sequence encodes CASSEPQGVVETQYF.

The chain carries TRBV7-2 and TRBJ1-1; 9 positions match TRBD1. The CDR3 has 13 amino acids. V shed 5 bases, J shed 7 bases, and the junction held 5 bases outside the gene matches. CDR1 is SGHTA and CDR2 is FQGNSA in the germline V gene. CDR3 protein: CASSRDRGNEAFF. The CDR3 coding sequence is TGTGCCAGCAGCCGTGACAGGGGGAATGAAGCTTTCTTT.

This clone came up once. The CDR3 is CASSPMGLGGGYTF. The CDR3 DNA reads TGTGCCAGCTCCCCTATGGGCCTCGGGGGTGGCTACACCTTC. The chain combines TRBV18 with TRBJ1-2, with a tentative D call TRBD1 (5 bases). The ends were cut back, 6 bases at V and 7 bases at J, with 18 bases in the middle. From germline, CDR1 is KGHSH and CDR2 LQKENI. This CDR3 comprises 14 residues.

V usage is TRBV19 and J usage is TRBJ1-5, with D possibly matching TRBD1 (5 bases). The CDR3 length is 18 residues. The V and J ends lost 0 bases and 5 bases respectively, with 20 bases between them. Looked up from germline, CDR1 is LNHDA and CDR2 is SQIVND (reference sequence). CDR3 in amino acids: CASSIDSPPGLRDQPQHF. In DNA, the CDR3 is TGTGCCAGTAGTATAGATAGTCCCCCAGGGTTGCGTGATCAGCCCCAGCATTTT.

This chain joins TRBV9 and TRBJ2-3; D is possibly TRBD1 (6 bases). Germline V gene data show CDR1 as SGDLS and CDR2 as YYNGEE. The CDR3 spans 16 residues. The V end lost 4 bases, the J end lost 2 bases, and 17 bases lay between the germline ends. The CDR3 region is CASSREQGGHTDTQYF. In nucleotides, the CDR3 is TGTGCCAGCAGCAGGGAACAGGGTGGGCACACAGATACGCAGTATTTT.

The chain is built from TRBV18 and TRBJ2-1, with D maybe TRBD2 (6 bases). The CDR3 spans 16 residues. Germline lookup yields CDR1 KGHSH and CDR2 LQKENI. V lost 5 bases to trimming and J lost 0 bases, with 14 bases between them. This CDR3 is CASSENGGTSYNEQFF. The CDR3 DNA reads TGTGCCAGCTCAGAGAATGGAGGGACCTCCTACAATGAGCAGTTCTTC.

The chain carries TRBV19 and TRBJ2-1; D possibly corresponds to TRBD2 (6 bases). Trimming left V 5 bases short and J 0 bases short, with 17 bases between. The CDR3 extends over 17 amino acids. Germline CDR1 is LNHDA and CDR2 is SQIVND (reference sequence). CDR3 sequence (DNA): TGTGCCAGTAGTTTGGACCCGGGGGTGAGCTCCTACAATGAGCAGTTCTTC. Translating gives CASSLDPGVSSYNEQFF.